This is a list of T cell receptor beta chains from one sample in a study of vaccination effects on CD4 cells after COVID-19. These receptors have no known antigen. Sequencing was performed with immunoSEQ multiplex PCR; in TCRdb, only in-frame clones are kept and a portion is missing. The sample has some 14,000 clones; about 70% are singletons. The material sequenced was CD4+ T cells from PBMCs cultured with HCoV-NL63 spike peptides, taken after COVID-19 vaccination. The receptors come from a human donor who received a COVID-19 vaccine. Both conserved end residues are part of each CDR3. A D gene is named only where the DNA matches it firmly. Size tells how often a clone was seen (once, few, many) or the class of an expanded clone, and some rows leave it out.

V gene,J gene,clone size,D gene,CDR3 length,CDR3 DNA,CDR3 protein
TRBV28,TRBJ1-5,NA,NA,12,TGTGCCAGCAGTTTCAGGGGCCAGCCCCAGCATTTT,CASSFRGQPQHF
TRBV9,TRBJ2-3,NA,TRBD2,17,TGTGCCAGCAGCGAGGGGACTAGCGGCTTACCCGCAGATACGCAGTATTTT,CASSEGTSGLPADTQYF
TRBV7-3,TRBJ1-6,NA,NA,12,TGTGCCAGCAGCTCCGGGAATTCACCCCTCCACTTT,CASSSGNSPLHF
TRBV3-1/TRBV3-2,TRBJ1-5,NA,NA,14,TGTGCCAGCAGCCAATCCTTGGTCGGGCAGCCCCAGCATTTT,CASSQSLVGQPQHF
TRBV19,TRBJ1-2,NA,TRBD1,13,TGTGCCAGTAGTGTCGGGACAGGGTCTGGCTACACCTTC,CASSVGTGSGYTF
TRBV28,TRBJ2-3,NA,TRBD2,15,TGTGCCAGCAGTCGACTAGCGCTAAACACAGATACGCAGTATTTT,CASSRLALNTDTQYF
TRBV28,TRBJ1-2,NA,NA,13,TGTGCCAGCAGTTTGGTAGACAGCCTGGGCTACACCTTC,CASSLVDSLGYTF
TRBV10-3,TRBJ1-2,NA,TRBD1,18,TGTGCCATCAGTGAGCGGCGCCCCGACAGGGATAGAAACTATGGCTACACCTTC,CAISERRPDRDRNYGYTF
TRBV6-7,TRBJ1-5,NA,TRBD1,16,TGTGCCAGCAGTTACGGGGACAGGGTGTTAAGTCAGCCCCAGCATTTT,CASSYGDRVLSQPQHF
TRBV29-1,TRBJ1-3,NA,NA,15,TGCAGCGTTGATTACACCGGAGTCTCTGGAAACACCATATATTTT,CSVDYTGVSGNTIYF
TRBV27,TRBJ1-1,NA,NA,16,TGTGCCAGCAGTTTAAAAGGGGCCAGATTGAACACTGAAGCTTTCTTT,CASSLKGARLNTEAFF
TRBV5-6,TRBJ2-3,NA,NA,13,TGTGCCAGCAGCCGTACGGACGGGTATACGCAGTATTTT,CASSRTDGYTQYF
TRBV2,TRBJ2-3,NA,TRBD2,15,TGTGCCAGCAGTGGGGCGGGAGGAGGCACAGATACGCAGTATTTT,CASSGAGGGTDTQYF
TRBV27,TRBJ1-1,few,NA,14,TGTGCCAGCAGTTTATACCCGGAGTACACTGAAGCTTTCTTT,CASSLYPEYTEAFF